One and the same sample provided the 21 T cell receptor beta chains below, sequenced in a study of a mutant IDH1 vaccine in newly diagnosed glioma. Profiling relied on immunoSEQ multiplex PCR, and the TCRdb table lists in-frame clones only, not all of them. The table shows around 88,000 clones, with 80% occurring only once. The time point: baseline, week 1 (first vaccination visit). Described treatment: pre-vaccination baseline after standard-of-care therapy. This material consisted of PBMCs, taken from a glioma patient treated with radiotherapy, temozolomide or both. The origin of the receptors is a man aged 35 to 55 with glioma.

V gene TRBV11-3 combines with J gene TRBJ1-5; no definite D call. V shed 1 base and J shed 0 bases, with 7 bases lying between them. The CDR3 covers 15 residues. Germline loops: CDR1 SGHNT, CDR2 YENEEA. The CDR3 is CASSLARYSNQPQHF. Here the CDR3 DNA reads TGTGCCAGCAGCTTAGCCCGGTATAGCAATCAGCCCCAGCATTTT.

The chain has TRBV5-4 and TRBJ2-2, with D perhaps TRBD2 (5 bases). The CDR3 consists of 14 residues. Germline values: CDR1 SGHNT, CDR2 YYREEE (reference sequence). The V end was cut by 1 base, the J end by 5 bases, with 9 bases between. This CDR3 reads CASSLNGETGELFF. The CDR3 DNA sequence: TGTGCCAGCAGCTTGAATGGGGAGACCGGGGAGCTGTTTTTT.

The chain uses TRBV28 and TRBJ2-1; 8 bases line up with TRBD1. V dropped 6 bases and J dropped 3; count of bases not matched to a gene: 4. Germline CDR1 is MDHEN and CDR2 is SYDVKM. The CDR3 spans 14 residues. DNA of the CDR3: TGTGCCAGCAGCCCCGACAGGGGCTACAATGAGCAGTTCTTC. Residues: CASSPDRGYNEQFF.

The V call is TRBV7-2, the J call TRBJ2-1, with 10 bases aligning to TRBD2. V gave up 5 bases and J gave up 4 bases; unmatched junction bases: 8. The CDR3 loop spans 16 amino acids. The germline V gene encodes CDR1 SGHTA and CDR2 FQGNSA. The CDR3 here is CASSRSGGASYNEQFF. DNA for the CDR3: TGTGCCAGCAGCAGGAGCGGGGGGGCCTCATACAATGAGCAGTTCTTC.

The chain combines TRBV19 with TRBJ2-1; 7 nucleotides agree with TRBD1. Germline V gene sequence: CDR1 LNHDA, CDR2 SQIVND (reference sequence). This CDR3 has 15 amino acids. The J segment lost 5 bases and the V segment lost 4 bases, leaving 8 bases of the junction unmatched. The CDR3 reads CASSRQGEVDNEQFF. The CDR3 coding sequence is TGTGCCAGTAGTAGACAGGGAGAAGTAGACAATGAGCAGTTCTTC.

This chain joins TRBV9 and TRBJ1-1; 9 bases agree with TRBD1. V was clipped by 3 bases and J by 4 bases; unmatched bases: 4. Per germline, CDR1 SGDLS and CDR2 YYNGEE. The CDR3 has 14 amino acids. This CDR3 is CASSGSTGGTEAFF. CDR3 DNA: TGTGCCAGCAGCGGCTCGACAGGGGGCACTGAAGCTTTCTTT.

The rearrangement links TRBV4-3 to TRBJ2-1; 8 bases are a match to TRBD1. V lost 0 bases and J lost 4; bases outside the gene matches: 5. CDR3 length: 16 residues. Germline CDR1 is LGHNA and CDR2 is YSLEER. The CDR3 DNA reads as TGCGCCAGCAGCCAAGATTTCAGGGGGCTTTACAATGAGCAGTTCTTC. Translating it yields CASSQDFRGLYNEQFF.

The chain links TRBV7-6 to TRBJ1-5; D gene ambiguous. The CDR3 length is 13 residues. Trimming cost V 5 bases and J 5 bases, with 10 bases left between them. CDR1 SGHVS and CDR2 FNYEAQ come from the germline V gene. CDR3: CASSTSRDQPQHF. For the CDR3, the DNA is TGTGCCAGCAGCACTTCAAGGGATCAGCCCCAGCATTTT.

The J gene is TRBJ1-2, the V gene TRBV14, with 9 bases identical to TRBD1. V trimming: 2 bases; J trimming: 1 base; junction bases outside the gene matches: 2. Per the germline V gene, CDR1 is SGHDN and CDR2 is FVKESK. The CDR3 is 15 amino acids. The CDR3 sequence: CASSQKTGGNYGYTF. DNA for the CDR3: TGTGCCAGCAGCCAAAAGACAGGGGGTAACTATGGCTACACCTTC.

The rearrangement links TRBV10-3 to TRBJ1-1, with D possibly being TRBD1 (5 bases). Germline V gene sequence: CDR1 ENHRY, CDR2 SYGVKD. The CDR3 is 15 amino acids. V dropped 10 bases and J dropped 4 bases, with 22 bases sitting between them. CDR3 in DNA: TGTGCCAGCAGCCTGGGACTCCCGTGGGTCACTGAAGCTTTCTTT. Its protein product is CASSLGLPWVTEAFF.

The chain is built from TRBV25-1 and TRBJ1-2, with D unresolved. The germline V gene encodes CDR1 MGHDK and CDR2 SYGVNS. The CDR3 loop spans 14 amino acids. V lost 1 base and J 7 bases, leaving 13 bases between the germline ends. CDR3 loop: CASSEFRGLVGYTF. CDR3 in DNA: TGTGCCAGCAGTGAATTTCGGGGTTTGGTTGGCTACACCTTC.

V and J are TRBV19 and TRBJ2-6; TRBD2 aligns across 7 bases. This CDR3 contains 17 residues. The germline V gene has CDR1 LNHDA and CDR2 SQIVND (reference sequence). V lost 5 bases to trimming and J lost 7 bases; unmatched junction nucleotides: 14. The CDR3 region has the DNA TGTGCCAGTAGTGGGATCGCTGCGGGGGTTGGAGCCAACGTCCTGACTTTC. Encoded protein: CASSGIAAGVGANVLTF.

The chain combines TRBV7-9 with TRBJ2-5; 8 bases are a match to TRBD1. Germline V gene sequence: CDR1 SEHNR, CDR2 FQNEAQ (reference sequence). The CDR3 length is 14 residues. V dropped 3 bases and J dropped 2; count of bases not matched to a gene: 2. CDR3 sequence (DNA): TGTGCCAGCAGCTTTCGGACAGGGCAAGAGACCCAGTACTTC. This encodes CASSFRTGQETQYF.

This clone came up a few times. J is TRBJ1-5 and V is TRBV5-1, with a possible D match to TRBD1 (5 bases). The CDR3 length is 14 residues. V dropped 3 bases and J dropped 4 bases, with 11 bases sitting between them. Looked up from germline, CDR1 is SGHRS and CDR2 is YFSETQ. The CDR3 reads CASSSGTGNQPQHF. The DNA for the CDR3 is TGCGCCAGCAGCTCCGGGACCGGTAATCAGCCCCAGCATTTT.

This clone was found a few times. The CDR3 reads CASSKGQTYEQYF. Written as DNA, the CDR3 is TGTGCCAGCAGCAAGGGACAAACCTACGAGCAGTACTTC. V is TRBV7-9 and J is TRBJ2-7, with D perhaps TRBD1 (6 bases). Germline V CDR1 and CDR2: SEHNR, FQNEAQ (reference sequence). V lost 5 bases and J lost 2, with 10 bases in between. The CDR3 length is 13 residues.

The chain employs TRBV11-2 and TRBJ2-5; no clear D gene. The germline gives CDR1 SGHAT, CDR2 FQNNGV. Trimming removed 3 bases at V and 4 bases at J, with 3 bases between. This CDR3 contains 11 residues. The CDR3 here is CASSFGETQYF. The CDR3 DNA reads TGTGCCAGCAGCTTCGGAGAGACCCAGTACTTC. The complete variable domain, with remaining parts taken from reference TRBV11-2 and TRBJ2-5, reads EAGVAQSPRYKIIEKRQSVAFWCNPISGHATLYWYQQILGQGPKLLIQFQNNGVVDDSQLPKDRFSAERLKGVDSTLKIQPAKLEDSAVYLCASSFGETQYFGPGTRLLVL.

The V gene is TRBV6-5, the J gene TRBJ1-6, with 10 bases identical to TRBD1. CDR1 is MNHEY and CDR2 is SVGAGI in the germline V gene. Unmatched junction bases numbered 5, after V lost 1 base and J lost 8 bases. The length of the CDR3 is 16 residues. CDR3 residues: CASSYYGTGVHSPLHF. The CDR3 region has the DNA TGTGCCAGCAGTTACTACGGGACAGGGGTCCATTCACCCCTCCACTTT.

The rearrangement joins TRBV9 to TRBJ2-1; weak D call: TRBD2 (6 bases). Between the trimmed V and J ends, which lost 7 bases and 1 base, there was a span of 9 bases. CDR1 and CDR2 from the germline V gene are SGDLS and YYNGEE. The CDR3 length is 13 residues. This CDR3 is CASGLASYNEQFF. The CDR3 DNA reads TGTGCCAGCGGTCTAGCGTCCTACAATGAGCAGTTCTTC. Looking up the rest from reference TRBV9 and TRBJ2-1 gives the full variable domain: DSGVTQTPKHLITATGQRVTLRCSPRSGDLSVYWYQQSLDQGLQFLIQYYNGEERAKGNILERFSAQQFPDLHSELNLSSLELGDSALYFCASGLASYNEQFFGPGTRLTVL.

The chain uses TRBV29-1 and TRBJ1-3; possible D gene TRBD1, 5 bases. Between the trimmed V and J ends, which lost 4 bases and 1 base, there was a span of 11 bases. Germline assignment: CDR1 SQVTM and CDR2 ANQGSEA. CDR3 length: 14 amino acids. DNA of the CDR3: TGCAGCGTTGCGTTCGCAGGGTCTGGAAACACCATATATTTT. This encodes CSVAFAGSGNTIYF. The full variable domain, in which reference TRBV29-1 and TRBJ1-3 provide the parts outside the CDR3, is SAVISQKPSRDICQRGTSLTIQCQVDSQVTMMFWYRQQPGQSLTLIATANQGSEATYESGFVIDKFPISRPNLTFSTLTVSNMSPEDSSIYLCSVAFAGSGNTIYFGEGSWLTVV.

This chain uses TRBV19 with TRBJ2-1; 8 bases fit TRBD2. The CDR3 is 15 residues long. Germline loops: CDR1 LNHDA, CDR2 SQIVND (reference sequence). After removal of 2 bases from V and 7 bases from J, the junction contained 7 bases not matched to a gene. CDR3 region: CASSIPTGGPNEQFF. The CDR3 nucleotides read TGTGCCAGTAGTATACCGACGGGGGGGCCAAATGAGCAGTTCTTC.

The chain couples TRBV28 to TRBJ2-7, with 7 bases that match TRBD2. This CDR3 spans 16 amino acids. J lost 4 bases, V lost 6 bases, and 15 bases had no gene match. Germline lookup yields CDR1 MDHEN and CDR2 SYDVKM. The CDR3 is CASSEAPLAEAYEQYF. CDR3 nucleotides: TGTGCCAGCAGCGAGGCCCCGCTAGCGGAAGCTTACGAGCAGTACTTC.